The rows below give T cell receptor beta chains drawn from one sample of a study of T-cell reconstitution after alpha-beta-depleted transplantation in children. TCRdb reprocessed the PCR reads with MiXCR, giving one entry per CDR3 protein. The repertoire consists of over 150,000 distinct CDR3 sequences, with about 7% occurring once and the leading ten covering approximately 6%. The sample in question was PBMCs, obtained before TCRalphabeta/CD19-depleted stem cell transplant. Source of these receptors: a boy aged 2 to 10 with acute lymphoblastic leukemia, due to receive a stem cell transplant. CDR3s include the opening cysteine and the closing phenylalanine or tryptophan. A D gene is named only where the DNA matches it firmly. The size entry is marked missing in some rows and otherwise reads once, few, many or a size class.

d_call	j_call	clone_size	v_call	cdr3_aa	cdr3_nt
-	TRBJ1-4	many	TRBV10-3	CAISESTGMTNEKLFF	TGTGCCATCAGTGAGTCGACCGGGATGACTAATGAAAAACTGTTTTTT
-	TRBJ2-1	many	TRBV29-1	CSPKRGPYNEQFF	TGCAGCCCAAAGAGGGGACCCTACAATGAGCAGTTCTTC
-	TRBJ2-2	many	TRBV5-4	CASSLAAGSGELFF	TGTGCCAGCAGCTTGGCGGCAGGGTCCGGGGAGCTGTTTTTT
TRBD2	TRBJ2-2	many	TRBV27	CASSSLAGGNTGELFF	TGTGCCAGCAGTTCGCTAGCGGGAGGAAACACCGGGGAGCTGTTTTTT
-	TRBJ2-5	many	TRBV7-8	CASSLAGGRETQYF	TGTGCCAGCAGCTTAGCGGGAGGTCGGGAGACCCAGTACTTC
-	TRBJ2-4	few	TRBV14	CASSQDLNEDIQYF	TGTGCCAGCAGCCAAGATCTTAACGAGGACATTCAGTACTTC
-	TRBJ2-2	-	TRBV10-3	CAINGGTENTGELFF	TGTGCCATCAATGGGGGGACGGAAAACACCGGGGAGCTGTTTTTT
-	TRBJ2-1	many	TRBV7-9	CASKLVSGEQFF	TGTGCCAGCAAACTAGTTTCGGGTGAGCAGTTCTTC
TRBD1	TRBJ2-1	many	TRBV11-2	CASSDRGQGHNEQFF	TGTGCCAGCAGCGATCGGGGACAGGGCCACAATGAGCAGTTCTTC
TRBD1	TRBJ2-1	many	TRBV29-1	CSVEAGDRAYNEQFF	TGCAGCGTTGAAGCAGGGGACAGGGCCTACAATGAGCAGTTCTTC
-	TRBJ2-2	-	TRBV11-2	CASSLVGSTGELFF	TGTGCCAGCAGCTTAGTAGGGTCAACCGGGGAGCTGTTTTTT
-	TRBJ2-2	many	TRBV6-1	CASRPTPTGELFF	TGTGCCAGCAGACCGACGCCGACCGGGGAGCTGTTTTTT
-	TRBJ1-1	many	TRBV7-8	CASSLGSGDTEAFF	TGTGCCAGCAGCTTAGGATCGGGGGACACTGAAGCTTTCTTT
TRBD2	TRBJ2-1	many	TRBV28	CASSGLAGGDNEQFF	TGTGCCAGCAGCGGACTAGCGGGAGGAGACAATGAGCAGTTCTTC
TRBD1	TRBJ1-6	many	TRBV12-3/TRBV12-4	CASSKTGTGGRSPLHF	TGTGCCAGCAGCAAGACCGGGACAGGGGGACGATCACCCCTCCACTTT
-	TRBJ2-7	many	TRBV4-3	CASSQGRNEQYF	TGCGCCAGCAGCCAAGGCAGGAACGAGCAGTACTTC
TRBD2	TRBJ2-2	many	TRBV9	CASSGDRLAAGELFF	TGTGCCAGCAGCGGAGACCGACTAGCTGCCGGGGAGCTGTTTTTT
-	TRBJ2-1	many	TRBV5-1	CASSPSWREQFF	TGCGCCAGCAGCCCGAGCTGGCGTGAGCAGTTCTTC
-	TRBJ2-3	-	TRBV7-2	CASSLRGRSTDTQYF	TGTGCCAGCAGCTTAAGGGGCAGAAGCACAGATACGCAGTATTTT
TRBD1	TRBJ2-5	few	TRBV27	CASSLSMGQGETQYF	TGTGCCAGCAGTTTATCGATGGGACAGGGGGAGACCCAGTACTTC
TRBD1	TRBJ1-2	-	TRBV28	CASSLWTGGYGYTF	TGTGCCAGCAGTTTATGGACAGGGGGCTATGGCTACACCTTC
-	TRBJ2-1	many	TRBV6-1	CASRELGVKDEQFF	TGTGCCAGCAGGGAGTTGGGGGTTAAAGATGAGCAGTTCTTC
-	TRBJ2-1	few	TRBV6-2/TRBV6-3	CASRIDGYNEQFF	TGTGCCAGCAGGATAGACGGCTACAATGAGCAGTTCTTC
TRBD1	TRBJ2-1	many	TRBV12-3/TRBV12-4	CASSSNRGPNEQFF	TGTGCCAGCAGTTCAAACAGGGGTCCGAATGAGCAGTTCTTC
TRBD2	TRBJ2-1	few	TRBV7-2	CASSLAGTSAGEQFF	TGTGCCAGCAGCTTAGCGGGGACTAGCGCGGGTGAGCAGTTCTTC
TRBD1	TRBJ1-2	many	TRBV20-1	CSAGKDRKLGYTF	TGCAGTGCCGGAAAGGACAGGAAGCTTGGCTACACCTTC
-	TRBJ2-2	few	TRBV6-4	CASSERGTQNTGELFF	TGTGCCAGCAGTGAGAGGGGGACCCAGAACACCGGGGAGCTGTTTTTT
TRBD2	TRBJ2-5	-	TRBV7-2	CASSPRDYRETQYF	TGTGCCAGCAGCCCCCGGGACTATAGAGAGACCCAGTACTTC
-	TRBJ2-7	few	TRBV6-2/TRBV6-3	CASSYIRKLDNEQYF	TGTGCCAGCAGTTACATTCGCAAGTTAGACAACGAGCAGTACTTC
TRBD1	TRBJ2-7	many	TRBV10-2	CASSAYQGAYEQYF	TGCGCCAGCAGTGCATATCAGGGGGCCTACGAGCAGTACTTC
-	TRBJ2-1	many	TRBV4-3	CASSRKLAVEQFF	TGCGCCAGCAGCCGCAAACTAGCCGTTGAGCAGTTCTTC
-	TRBJ2-3	many	TRBV7-2	CASSLAVPDTQYF	TGTGCCAGCAGCTTAGCGGTCCCAGATACGCAGTATTTT
TRBD2	TRBJ2-2	few	TRBV7-2	CASSLARGASPAGELFF	TGTGCCAGCAGCTTAGCGCGGGGGGCGAGTCCCGCCGGGGAGCTGTTTTTT
TRBD1	TRBJ2-7	many	TRBV28	CASRRPRTGFSEQYF	TGTGCCAGCAGAAGACCAAGGACAGGGTTCTCGGAGCAGTACTTC
TRBD2	TRBJ2-7	-	TRBV7-2	CASSPSSGVPHEQYF	TGTGCCAGCAGCCCCTCTAGCGGGGTACCCCACGAGCAGTACTTC
TRBD2	TRBJ2-7	few	TRBV5-1	CASSSGLAGRPSAYEQYF	TGCGCCAGCAGCTCGGGACTAGCGGGACGACCTTCGGCCTACGAGCAGTACTTC
TRBD1	TRBJ2-7	many	TRBV20-1	CSARDPTGVGYEQYF	TGCAGTGCTAGAGACCCGACAGGGGTCGGCTACGAGCAGTACTTC
-	TRBJ2-1	many	TRBV29-1	CSAYLQGDEQFF	TGCAGCGCGTATCTGCAGGGCGATGAGCAGTTCTTC
-	TRBJ2-1	many	TRBV24-1	CATGGDSHEQFF	TGTGCCACCGGAGGGGACTCACATGAGCAGTTCTTC
TRBD2	TRBJ2-3	many	TRBV29-1	CSGTSGRDTQYF	TGCAGCGGGACTAGCGGGAGGGATACGCAGTATTTT
TRBD2	TRBJ2-5	-	TRBV2	CASTRTSGRQETQYF	TGTGCCAGCACTAGGACTAGCGGGAGACAAGAGACCCAGTACTTC
-	TRBJ2-5	few	TRBV28	CASSPRGGEQETQYF	TGTGCCAGCAGTCCCAGGGGAGGGGAACAAGAGACCCAGTACTTC
-	TRBJ2-7	few	TRBV21-1	CASSKEGLAGNPSIYEQYF	TGTGCCAGCAGCAAAGAGGGACTAGCGGGAAACCCAAGTATTTACGAGCAGTACTTC
TRBD1	TRBJ2-4	many	TRBV5-1	CASSSRTGDIQYF	TGCGCCAGCAGCTCCCGTACAGGGGACATTCAGTACTTC
TRBD1	TRBJ2-3	many	TRBV29-1	CSVEFGTGGLTDTQYF	TGCAGCGTTGAATTTGGGACAGGGGGTCTCACAGATACGCAGTATTTT
-	TRBJ2-5	-	TRBV6-1	CASSPARVETQYF	TGTGCCAGCAGCCCGGCTAGGGTGGAGACCCAGTACTTC
TRBD2	TRBJ2-7	few	TRBV20-1	CSAVQRMSSGEQYF	TGCAGTGCTGTACAAAGGATGTCTAGCGGAGAGCAGTACTTC
-	TRBJ2-1	-	TRBV7-2	CASTRGGAANNEQFF	TGTGCCAGCACCCGAGGTGGTGCCGCAAACAATGAGCAGTTCTTC
-	TRBJ1-4	many	TRBV20-1	CSARSGLREKLFF	TGCAGTGCTAGATCGGGATTGAGGGAAAAACTGTTTTTT
TRBD1	TRBJ2-1	-	TRBV5-1	CASSLDPPGQGHNEQFF	TGCGCCAGCAGCTTGGATCCACCGGGACAGGGCCACAATGAGCAGTTCTTC
-	TRBJ2-7	many	TRBV9	CASSVDLVPYEQYF	TGTGCCAGCAGCGTAGATTTGGTGCCCTACGAGCAGTACTTC